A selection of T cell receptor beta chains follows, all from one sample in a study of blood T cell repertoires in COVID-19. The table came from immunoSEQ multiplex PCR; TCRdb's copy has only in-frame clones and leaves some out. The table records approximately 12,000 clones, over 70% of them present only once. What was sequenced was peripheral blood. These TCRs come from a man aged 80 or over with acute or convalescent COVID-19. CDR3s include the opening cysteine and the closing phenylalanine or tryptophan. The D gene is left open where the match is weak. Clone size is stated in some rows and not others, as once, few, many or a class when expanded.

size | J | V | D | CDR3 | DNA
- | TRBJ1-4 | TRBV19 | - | CASSTGAYYATNEKLFF | TGTGCCAGTAGTACAGGGGCGTATTATGCAACTAATGAAAAACTGTTTTTT
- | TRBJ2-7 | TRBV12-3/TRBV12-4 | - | CASSLSGAYEQYF | TGTGCCAGCAGTTTGTCAGGGGCCTACGAGCAGTACTTC
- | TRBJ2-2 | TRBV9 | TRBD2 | CASSVSGGVGELFF | TGTGCCAGCAGCGTTAGCGGGGGAGTCGGGGAGCTGTTTTTT
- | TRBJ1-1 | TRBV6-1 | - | CASSEKGMNTEAFF | TGTGCCAGCAGTGAGAAGGGGATGAACACTGAAGCTTTCTTT
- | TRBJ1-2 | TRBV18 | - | CASSPGGAAINYGYTF | TGTGCCAGCTCACCGGGGGGGGCCGCTATAAACTATGGCTACACCTTC
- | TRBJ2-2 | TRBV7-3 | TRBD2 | CASSPFGAGGTGELFF | TGTGCCAGCAGCCCCTTTGGGGCGGGGGGAACCGGGGAGCTGTTTTTT
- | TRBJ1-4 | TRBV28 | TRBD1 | CASSSQDRNEKLFF | TGTGCCAGCAGTTCCCAGGACAGGAATGAAAAACTGTTTTTT
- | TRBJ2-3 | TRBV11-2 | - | CASSQTGRDTQYF | TGTGCCAGCAGCCAAACAGGGCGAGATACGCAGTATTTT
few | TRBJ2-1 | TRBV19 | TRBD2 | CASTSPSGLADGNEQFF | TGTGCCAGTACCTCCCCTTCCGGACTAGCTGACGGCAATGAGCAGTTCTTC
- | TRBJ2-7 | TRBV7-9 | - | CASSFTDREKQYF | TGTGCCAGCAGCTTCACGGACAGAGAGAAGCAGTACTTC
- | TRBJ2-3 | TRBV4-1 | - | CASSLLGGPDTQYF | TGCGCCAGCAGTCTTCTGGGGGGGCCAGATACGCAGTATTTT
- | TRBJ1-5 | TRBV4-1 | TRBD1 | CASSQSVVRGPQPQHF | TGCGCCAGCAGCCAAAGTGTAGTGAGGGGGCCTCAGCCCCAGCATTTT
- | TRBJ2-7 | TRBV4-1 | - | CASSHVGSTYEQYF | TGCGCCAGCAGCCACGTCGGGAGTACCTACGAGCAGTACTTC
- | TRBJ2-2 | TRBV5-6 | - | CASSLVPGSNTGELFF | TGTGCCAGCAGCTTGGTTCCAGGGTCGAACACCGGGGAGCTGTTTTTT
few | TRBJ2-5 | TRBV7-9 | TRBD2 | CASSLGLAGGQETQYF | TGTGCCAGCAGCTTGGGCCTAGCGGGGGGCCAAGAGACCCAGTACTTC
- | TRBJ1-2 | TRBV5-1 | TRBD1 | CASSLEQGDHGYTF | TGCGCCAGCAGCTTGGAGCAGGGGGACCATGGCTACACCTTC
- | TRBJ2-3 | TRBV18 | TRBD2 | CASSPRGGSTDTQYF | TGTGCCAGCTCACCGCGGGGGGGGAGCACAGATACGCAGTATTTT
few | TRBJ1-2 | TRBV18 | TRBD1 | CASSPERGQGAHGYTF | TGTGCCAGCTCACCGGAACGGGGACAGGGGGCCCATGGCTACACCTTC
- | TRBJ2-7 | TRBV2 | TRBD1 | CASRGQGVVQYF | TGTGCCAGCCGCGGACAGGGAGTGGTGCAGTACTTC
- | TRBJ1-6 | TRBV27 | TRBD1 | CASSWRGPSSYNSPLHF | TGTGCCAGCAGTTGGAGGGGGCCGAGCTCCTATAATTCACCCCTCCACTTT
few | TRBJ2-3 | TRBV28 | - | CASSFYPSSGGVDTQYF | TGTGCCAGCAGCTTCTATCCTAGCTCGGGGGGCGTAGATACGCAGTATTTT
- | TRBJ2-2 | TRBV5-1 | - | CASSWSENTGELFF | TGCGCCAGCAGCTGGAGCGAGAACACCGGGGAGCTGTTTTTT
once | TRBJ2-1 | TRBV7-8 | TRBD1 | CASSLGSIGTGSEEQFF | TGTGCCAGCAGCTTAGGTTCGATCGGGACAGGCTCGGAGGAGCAGTTCTTC
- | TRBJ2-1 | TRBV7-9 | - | CASSLRPGVYNEQFF | TGTGCCAGCAGCTTACGTCCGGGGGTCTACAATGAGCAGTTCTTC
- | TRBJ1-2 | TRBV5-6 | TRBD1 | CASSLGDRVGGYGYTF | TGTGCCAGCAGCTTGGGGGACAGGGTAGGGGGCTATGGCTACACCTTC
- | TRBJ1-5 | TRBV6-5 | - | CATLGITNNQPQHF | TGTGCCACCCTCGGGATTACGAACAATCAGCCCCAGCATTTT
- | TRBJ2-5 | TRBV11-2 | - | CASSLSGRGQETQYF | TGTGCCAGCAGCTTATCAGGGCGGGGACAAGAGACCCAGTACTTC
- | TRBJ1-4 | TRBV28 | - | CASSSMQEDSKEKLFF | TGTGCCAGCAGTTCCATGCAAGAGGACAGTAAAGAAAAACTGTTTTTT
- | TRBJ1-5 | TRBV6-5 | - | CATEPGYSNQPQHF | TGTGCCACCGAGCCCGGTTATAGCAATCAGCCCCAGCATTTT
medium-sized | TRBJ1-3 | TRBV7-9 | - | CASSSEAGLSGNTIYF | TGTGCCAGCAGCAGTGAAGCGGGCCTTTCTGGAAACACCATATATTTT
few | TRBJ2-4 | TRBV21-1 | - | CASSYTSGGKNIQYF | TGTGCCAGCAGCTATACTAGCGGTGGCAAAAACATTCAGTACTTC
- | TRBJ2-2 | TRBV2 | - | CASSDVGRENTGELFF | TGTGCCAGCAGTGATGTAGGCAGGGAGAACACCGGGGAGCTGTTTTTT
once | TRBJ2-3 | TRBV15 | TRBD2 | CATSSYERGAIDTQYF | TGTGCCACCAGCAGCTACGAGCGGGGGGCGATAGATACGCAGTATTTT
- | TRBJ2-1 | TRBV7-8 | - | CASSQQLTEQFF | TGTGCCAGCAGCCAACAGCTTACTGAGCAGTTCTTC
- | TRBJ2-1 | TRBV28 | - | CASRGLEVSHEQFF | TGTGCCAGCAGGGGCCTGGAGGTATCTCATGAGCAGTTCTTC
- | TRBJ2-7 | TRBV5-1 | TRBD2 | CASSSTSGVLTSYEQYF | TGCGCCAGCAGCTCTACGAGCGGGGTCCTTACCTCCTACGAGCAGTACTTC
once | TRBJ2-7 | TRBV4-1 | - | CASSQLGQGYEQYF | TGCGCCAGCAGCCAACTTGGGCAGGGCTACGAGCAGTACTTC
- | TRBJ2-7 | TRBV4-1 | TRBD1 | CASSQDWPGGSYEQYF | TGCGCCAGCAGCCAAGATTGGCCAGGGGGATCCTACGAGCAGTACTTC
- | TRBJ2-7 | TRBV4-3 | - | CASSQDEKLIYEQYF | TGCGCCAGCAGCCAAGATGAGAAACTGATCTACGAGCAGTACTTC
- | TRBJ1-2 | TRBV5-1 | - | CASSFSQNYGYTF | TGCGCCAGCAGCTTTTCGCAGAACTATGGCTACACCTTC
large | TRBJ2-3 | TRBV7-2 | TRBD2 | CASSLARGGLLTDTQYF | TGTGCCAGCAGCTTAGCGCGGGGGGGCCTCTTGACAGATACGCAGTATTTT
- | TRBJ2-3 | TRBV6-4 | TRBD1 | CASGTGESTDTQYF | TGTGCCAGCGGAACAGGGGAAAGCACAGATACGCAGTATTTT